This T cell receptor (beta chain) was found in a study of regulatory T cells in long-lasting Graves disease. Building of the TCR beta libraries involved iRepertoire HTBI primers and Arm-PCR of CDR3 regions. MiXCR, run by TCRdb on the multiplex PCR reads, gives a single entry per CDR3 protein. The sample has under 800,000 distinct CDR3 sequences; approximately 15% are singletons. Documented time point: newly diagnosed GD, antithyroid drugs for less than 3 months. From PBMCs, RNA was extracted and then used to make the TCR library. Ten or more counts support this clonotype. The CDR3 has 14 residues. V was clipped by 8 bases and J by 0 bases, with 13 bases between them. This sample was shared with a second study, whose subject was T cells in Graves' hyperthyroidism and ophthalmopathy.

Sequenced here: peripheral blood mononuclear cells (PBMCs), sampled at new diagnosis, from a patient treated with antithyroid drugs. This clonotype was sampled from a woman aged 25 to 45 with Graves disease. The chain is built from TRBV12-3 or TRBV12-4 and TRBJ1-1; no definite D call. CDR3 protein: CASQLGSMNTEAFF. The CDR3 DNA sequence: TGTGCCAGCCAACTAGGCAGCATGAACACTGAAGCTTTCTTT.